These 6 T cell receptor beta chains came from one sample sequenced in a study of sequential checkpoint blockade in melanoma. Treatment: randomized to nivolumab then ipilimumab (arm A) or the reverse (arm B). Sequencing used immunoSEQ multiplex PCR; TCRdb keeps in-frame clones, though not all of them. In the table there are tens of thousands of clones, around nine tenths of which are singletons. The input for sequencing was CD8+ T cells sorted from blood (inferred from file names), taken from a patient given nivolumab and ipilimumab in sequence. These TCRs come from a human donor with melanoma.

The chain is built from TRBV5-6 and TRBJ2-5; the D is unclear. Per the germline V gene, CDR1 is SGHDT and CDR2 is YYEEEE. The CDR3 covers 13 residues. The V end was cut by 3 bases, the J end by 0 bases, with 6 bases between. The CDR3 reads CASSYGYQETQYF. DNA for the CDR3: TGTGCCAGCAGCTACGGGTACCAAGAGACCCAGTACTTC.

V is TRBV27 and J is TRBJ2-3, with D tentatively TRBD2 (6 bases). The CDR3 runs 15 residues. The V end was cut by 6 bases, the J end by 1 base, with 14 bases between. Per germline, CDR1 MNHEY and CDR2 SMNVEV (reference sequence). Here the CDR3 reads CASSTTGSRTDTQYF. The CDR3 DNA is TGTGCCAGCAGCACTACCGGGAGCCGCACAGATACGCAGTATTTT.

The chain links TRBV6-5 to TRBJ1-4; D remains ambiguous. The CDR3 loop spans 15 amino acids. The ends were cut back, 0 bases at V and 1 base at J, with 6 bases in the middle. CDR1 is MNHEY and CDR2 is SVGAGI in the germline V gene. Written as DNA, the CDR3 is TGTGCCAGCAGTTACTCGGCAGGAACTAATGAAAAACTGTTTTTT. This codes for CASSYSAGTNEKLFF.

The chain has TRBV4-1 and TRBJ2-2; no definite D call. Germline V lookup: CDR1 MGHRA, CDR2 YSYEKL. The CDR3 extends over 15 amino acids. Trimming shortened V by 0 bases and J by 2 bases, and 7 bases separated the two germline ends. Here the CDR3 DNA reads TGCGCCAGCAGCCAAGAAACAGCAAACACCGGGGAGCTGTTTTTT. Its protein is CASSQETANTGELFF.

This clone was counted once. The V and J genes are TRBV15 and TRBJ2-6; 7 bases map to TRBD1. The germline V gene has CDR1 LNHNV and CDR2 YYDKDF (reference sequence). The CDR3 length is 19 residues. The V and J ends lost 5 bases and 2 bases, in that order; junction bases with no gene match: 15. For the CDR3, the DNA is TGTGCCACCAGCGGAGGACAGGAGGACTTTAACGCTGGGGCCAACGTCCTGACTTTC. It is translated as CATSGGQEDFNAGANVLTF. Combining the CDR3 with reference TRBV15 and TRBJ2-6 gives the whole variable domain DAMVIQNPRYQVTQFGKPVTLSCSQTLNHNVMYWYQQKSSQAPKLLFHYYDKDFNNEADTPDNFQSRRPNTSFCFLDIRSPGLGDTAMYLCATSGGQEDFNAGANVLTFGAGSRLTVL.

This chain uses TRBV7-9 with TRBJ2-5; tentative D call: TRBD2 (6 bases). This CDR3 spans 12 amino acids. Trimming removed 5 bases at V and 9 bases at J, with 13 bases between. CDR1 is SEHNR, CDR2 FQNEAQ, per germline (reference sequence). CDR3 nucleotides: TGTGCCAGCAGCGGGGACGGCGGGGCCCAGTACTTC. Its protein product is CASSGDGGAQYF.